This note documents a single T cell receptor (beta chain) sequence. Its antigen remains unknown. This specimen belongs to a study of T cell repertoires in cytomegalovirus infection. Study-wide background: Public TCR beta signatures were indicative of both CMV infection and a matching HLA type.

TCRdb processed the reads anew with MiXCR; each CDR3 protein has one entry. This table has 500,000 to 600,000 distinct CDR3 sequences, 16% appearing once. V trimming: 4 bases; J trimming: 8 bases; junction bases outside the gene matches: 7. Per the germline V gene, CDR1 is KGHDR and CDR2 is SFDVKD. The CDR3 consists of 14 residues. Study-level findings and limits: The ex vivo response was dominated by HLA-C-restricted CMV-specific TCR beta clonotypes. Summed frequency of shared TCR beta families picked out CMV carriers who also had the relevant HLA.

The specimen sequenced was CD8+ T cells from PBMCs. The chain is built from TRBV24-1 and TRBJ1-2; 9 bases map to TRBD1. This clonotype was sampled from a human donor in good health (CMV status not recorded). Some clones in this sample may be carry-over from other donors' samples. The CDR3 sequence: CATSDPGQGGGYTF. The CDR3 DNA follows: TGTGCCACCAGTGACCCGGGACAGGGAGGAGGCTACACCTTC.